These 2 T cell receptor beta chains were sequenced from one sample in a study of early T cells in non-severe SARS-CoV-2 infection (dated by TCRdb to the early 2020s). Libraries were made using 5' RACE. Sequencing was carried out with a NextSeq 500. TCRdb cleaned the public reads at Q25 with fastp, built clones with MiXCR and kept in-frame beta chains. Rows with one shared CDR3 protein collapse into an entry with the most common genes and DNA. The table for this sample lists roughly 30,000 distinct CDR3 sequences; under 6% of them were counted only once. The ten largest clones represent 5% to 7% of the sample. The sample taken for sequencing was whole blood. These receptors were collected from an adult who was a healthcare worker with PCR-confirmed SARS-CoV-2 infection or an uninfected control (not recorded which).

This clonotype was seen at least ten times. The chain employs TRBV18 and TRBJ1-5; 7 nucleotides line up with TRBD1. Germline lookup yields CDR1 KGHSH and CDR2 LQKENI. There are 13 residues in the CDR3. J was trimmed by 9 bases and V by 5 bases; bases with no gene match: 7. The CDR3 is CASSRDSFGPQHF. The CDR3 region has the DNA TGTGCCAGCTCAAGGGACAGCTTCGGGCCCCAGCATTTT.

This clonotype showed up many times. The chain employs TRBV7-2 and TRBJ2-1, with 10 nucleotides matching TRBD1. Germline V gene lookup returns CDR1 SGHTA and CDR2 FQGNSA. V lost 6 bases to trimming and J lost 6 bases; unmatched junction nucleotides: 2. The CDR3 runs to 13 residues. The CDR3 reads CASRRTGGNEQFF. The CDR3 nucleotides read TGTGCCAGCAGAAGGACAGGGGGCAATGAGCAGTTCTTC.